This TCR beta chain was observed in a study of beta chain features in type 1 diabetes. The study, taken as a whole, reports: Across all four CD4+ subsets, people with type 1 diabetes showed modestly shorter TCRB CDR3s. Relative to healthy donors, patients appeared to have naive, central memory and Treg TCRB repertoires that were more similar.

TCRB transcripts that were expressed got sequenced, as all of the isolated RNA had been reverse transcribed. There were about 3.57 million reads on average in the naive, central memory and regulatory T cell samples. Sequencing was performed with immunoSEQ multiplex PCR; in TCRdb, only in-frame clones are kept and a portion is missing. There are hundreds of thousands of clones in the sample; roughly 13% occur only once, and 0.0095% to 0.011% lies in the top ten. On average, the one heparinised blood draw given by each donor was around 110 mL. Cell sorting via CD45RO/CCR7/CD25/CD127/CD95/CD27 was performed to obtain CD4+ naive, central memory, regulatory and stem cell-like memory cells. Germline V gene data show CDR1 as GTSNPN and CDR2 as SVGIG (reference sequence). The V end lost 4 bases, the J end lost 6 bases, and 13 bases lay between the germline ends. This CDR3 has 12 amino acids. On this clone itself: No antigen is known for it.

The sequence derives from a woman aged 18-35 years with type 1 diabetes. Sequenced material: naive CD4+ T cells from blood. This rearrangement joins TRBV30 to TRBJ2-7; D gene uncertain. Here the CDR3 reads CAWTITGGEQYF. The CDR3 region has the DNA TGTGCCTGGACGATCACTGGCGGCGAGCAGTACTTC.